The clone carrying this TCR beta chain showed up many times. The antigen is not known. This record belongs to a study of CD8 T cells in ankylosing spondylitis. Study-level results: Within matched ankylosing spondylitis synovial fluid, disease-linked clones were reportedly significantly enriched. Some motif variants were previously reported in reactive arthritis synovial fluid and blood. About 8 highly homologous variants made up a TCR beta motif, and this motif appeared characteristic of ankylosing spondylitis blood.

With molecular barcodes, quantitative 5'-RACE was used to make the TCR beta libraries. TCRdb fed the 5' RACE reads into MiXCR, producing one record per CDR3 protein. This repertoire shows 240,000 or so distinct CDR3 sequences, around 10% found once; its top ten account for 6% to 7.5%. CDR3 length: 16 residues. Germline CDR1 LGHNA, CDR2 YNFKEQ. Trimming at V came to 1 base and at J to 4 bases, leaving 5 bases not matched to a gene. This clonotype originated in a male donor with ankylosing spondylitis or in good health (not recorded which). The J gene is TRBJ2-2, the V gene TRBV4-2; TRBD2 aligns across 8 bases. Sequencing input: blood, either unsorted or a sorted T cell fraction (not recorded which). The CDR3 nucleotides are TGTGCCAGCAGCCAAGTGAACGGGGGGGCCACCGGGGAGCTGTTTTTT. Translating it yields CASSQVNGGATGELFF.